Shown below are 10 T cell receptor beta chains from a single sample sequenced in a study of metastatic and nonmetastatic thyroid tumors. TCRdb called clones again from the PCR reads with MiXCR. The data contain tens of thousands of clones, 15% to 20% of them singletons. Patients underwent thyroid surgery, and none had received any treatment before it. Source material: blood. All receptors derive from a female donor with papillary thyroid cancer or a benign thyroid nodule (not recorded which). Some clones in this sample may be carry-over from other donors' samples.

This clone occurred many times. The chain uses TRBV20-1 and TRBJ1-2; perhaps TRBD1 as D (5 bases). Trimming stripped 2 bases from V and 5 bases from J, with 9 bases between. The CDR3 sequence is 12 residues long. Germline V gives CDR1 DFQATT, CDR2 SNEGSKA (reference sequence). DNA for the CDR3: TGCAGTGCTAGATTGGGGGGTTATGGCTACACCTTC. It yields the protein CSARLGGYGYTF.

This clone was detected many times. CDR3: CASSIQTGVGETQYF. As DNA, the CDR3 is TGTGCCAGCAGCATCCAGACAGGGGTTGGAGAGACCCAGTACTTC. The chain couples TRBV5-4 to TRBJ2-5, with TRBD1 matching 8 bases. Germline CDR1 is SGHNT and CDR2 is YYREEE (reference sequence). V shed 4 bases, J shed 4 bases, and the junction held 9 bases outside the gene matches. This CDR3 has 15 residues. The entire variable domain, with the rest obtained from reference TRBV5-4 and TRBJ2-5, is as follows: ETGVTQSPTHLIKTRGQQVTLRCSSQSGHNTVSWYQQALGQGPQFIFQYYREEENGRGNFPPRFSGLQFPNYSSELNVNALELDDSALYLCASSIQTGVGETQYFGPGTRLLVL.

V usage is TRBV6-1 and J usage is TRBJ2-5; 7 bases agree with TRBD1. V shed 6 bases and J 4 bases; nucleotides not matched to a gene: 11. The CDR3 is made up of 15 amino acids. Germline values: CDR1 MNHNS, CDR2 SASEGT. CDR3 in amino acids: CASSQGDSDRETQYF. The CDR3 nucleotides read TGTGCCAGCAGCCAGGGGGACAGTGATAGAGAGACCCAGTACTTC.

This clone has at least ten counts. The chain links TRBV10-1 to TRBJ2-5; 8 positions match TRBD2. Germline CDR1 reads WNHNN; CDR2 reads SYGVQD (reference sequence). The J segment lost 5 bases and the V segment lost 9 bases, leaving 17 bases of the junction unmatched. The CDR3 totals 16 residues. The CDR3 region has the DNA TGCGCCAGGACTACCGGGTTAGCGGGAATCTTCGAGACCCAGTACTTC. It yields the protein CARTTGLAGIFETQYF.

This clone was recorded many times. The chain has TRBV27 and TRBJ1-1; maybe TRBD1 (5 bases). This CDR3 contains 17 residues. With 4 bases removed from V and 11 bases from J, the gap between germline ends came to 29 bases. Germline assignment: CDR1 MNHEY and CDR2 SMNVEV (reference sequence). The CDR3 coding sequence is TGTGCCAGCAGTTCCCTCAGTTCCGACAGAGCCCAACGGTCGGCTTTCTTT. This gives the protein CASSSLSSDRAQRSAFF.

This clone was counted ten times or more. The sample has other DNA sequences that encode this CDR3 too. V usage is TRBV5-6 and J usage is TRBJ2-2; no clear D. Trimming removed 0 bases at V and 7 bases at J, with 4 bases between. CDR3 size: 12 residues. CDR1 SGHDT and CDR2 YYEEEE come from the germline V gene. The CDR3 here is CASSLALGELFF. The CDR3 DNA follows: TGTGCCAGCAGCTTGGCCCTCGGGGAGCTGTTTTTT.

This clone has a count of ten or more. The rearrangement links TRBV3-1 to TRBJ2-7; 10 positions agree with TRBD1. Germline CDR1 reads LGHDT; CDR2 reads YNNKEL (reference sequence). Unmatched junction bases numbered 8, after V lost 0 bases and J lost 9 bases. The length of the CDR3 is 15 residues. CDR3 bases: TGTGCCAGCAGCCAAGATTCGACAGGGGGCGGCGTGCAGTACTTC. It is translated as CASSQDSTGGGVQYF.

This clone was observed at least ten times. V is TRBV20-1 and J is TRBJ2-5, with D tentatively TRBD1 or TRBD2 (5 bases each). Germline V gene data show CDR1 as DFQATT and CDR2 as SNEGSKA (reference sequence). V gave up 0 bases and J gave up 5 bases, with 10 bases separating them. The CDR3 spans 13 residues. The CDR3: CSARDEGWETQYF. As DNA, the CDR3 is TGCAGTGCTAGAGATGAGGGGTGGGAGACCCAGTACTTC.

In its sample, this clone ranks as medium-sized. The chain joins TRBV24-1 to TRBJ2-7, with 9 bases identical to TRBD1. The CDR3 totals 16 residues. CDR1 is KGHDR, CDR2 SFDVKD, per germline. The V and J ends lost 4 bases and 3 bases, in that order; junction bases with no gene match: 9. CDR3 region: CATSEYSLDRGYEQYF. The DNA of the CDR3 is TGTGCCACCAGTGAGTACTCGTTGGACAGGGGCTACGAGCAGTACTTC.

The chain combines TRBV30 with TRBJ1-1, with D tentatively TRBD1 (5 bases). The CDR3 is made up of 15 amino acids. V lost 0 bases, J lost 3 bases, and 14 bases lay in between. The germline CDR1 and CDR2 sequences are GTSNPN and SVGIG (reference sequence). In DNA form, the CDR3 reads TGTGCCTGGAGTGTAAGAGTATGGGGGGACACTGAAGCTTTCTTT. Protein sequence: CAWSVRVWGDTEAFF.